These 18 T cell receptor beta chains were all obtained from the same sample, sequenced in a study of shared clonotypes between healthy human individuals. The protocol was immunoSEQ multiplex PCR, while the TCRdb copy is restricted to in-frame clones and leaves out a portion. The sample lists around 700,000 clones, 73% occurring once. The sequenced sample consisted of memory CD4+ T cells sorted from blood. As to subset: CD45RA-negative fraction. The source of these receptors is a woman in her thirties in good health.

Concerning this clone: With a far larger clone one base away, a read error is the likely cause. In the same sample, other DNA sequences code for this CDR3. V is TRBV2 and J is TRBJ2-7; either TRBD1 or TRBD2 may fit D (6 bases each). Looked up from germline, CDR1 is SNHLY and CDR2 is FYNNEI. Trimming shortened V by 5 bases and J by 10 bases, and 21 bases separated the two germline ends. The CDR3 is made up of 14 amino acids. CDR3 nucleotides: TGTGCCAGCAGTTACGCCCGGGGGCGTCTCGAACAGTACTTC. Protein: CASSYARGRLEQYF.

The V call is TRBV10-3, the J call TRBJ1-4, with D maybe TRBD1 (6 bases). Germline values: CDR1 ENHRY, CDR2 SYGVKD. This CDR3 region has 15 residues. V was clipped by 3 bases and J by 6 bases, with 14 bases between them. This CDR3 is CAISETGRRDEKLFF. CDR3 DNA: TGTGCCATCAGTGAAACAGGGCGAAGAGATGAAAAACTGTTTTTT.

CDR3 coding DNA: TGTGCCAGCAGCCAAGGGGCACAGGGTGATCAGCCCCAGCATTTT. Translation: CASSQGAQGDQPQHF. The chain couples TRBV4-2 to TRBJ1-5; maybe TRBD1 (6 bases). The CDR3 loop spans 15 amino acids. V was shortened by 1 base and J by 5 bases, with 12 bases between the two germline ends. CDR1 is LGHNA and CDR2 is YNFKEQ in the germline V gene.

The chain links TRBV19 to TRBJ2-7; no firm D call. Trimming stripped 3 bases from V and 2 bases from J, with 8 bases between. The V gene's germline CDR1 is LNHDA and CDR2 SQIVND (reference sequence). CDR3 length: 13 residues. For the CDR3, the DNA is TGTGCCAGTAGTATCCACAGCCCCTACGAGCAGTACTTC. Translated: CASSIHSPYEQYF.

CDR3 nucleotide sequence: TGTGCCAGCAGTTACGGTGCGGGAGGGAGCTATGAGCAGTTCTTC. This encodes CASSYGAGGSYEQFF. The rearrangement uses TRBV6-5 and TRBJ2-1; 9 bases map to TRBD2. This CDR3 contains 15 residues. V shed 2 bases, J shed 8 bases, and the junction held 7 bases outside the gene matches. Germline CDR1 is MNHEY and CDR2 is SVGAGI.

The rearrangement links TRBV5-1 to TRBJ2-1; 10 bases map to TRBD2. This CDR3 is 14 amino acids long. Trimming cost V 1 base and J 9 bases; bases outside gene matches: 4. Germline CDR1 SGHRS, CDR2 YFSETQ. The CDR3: CASSLLAGEGEQFF. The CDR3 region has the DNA TGCGCCAGCAGCTTGCTAGCGGGAGAAGGTGAGCAGTTCTTC.

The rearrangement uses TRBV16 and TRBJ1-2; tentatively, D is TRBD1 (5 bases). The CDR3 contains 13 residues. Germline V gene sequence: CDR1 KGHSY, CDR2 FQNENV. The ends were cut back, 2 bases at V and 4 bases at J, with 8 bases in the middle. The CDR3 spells CASSQDSSYGYTF. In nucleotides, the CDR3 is TGTGCCAGCAGCCAAGACAGCAGCTATGGCTACACCTTC.

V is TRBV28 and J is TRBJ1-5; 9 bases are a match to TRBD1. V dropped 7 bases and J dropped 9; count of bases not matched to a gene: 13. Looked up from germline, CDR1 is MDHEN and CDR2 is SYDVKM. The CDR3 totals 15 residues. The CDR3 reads CASTTPGTGIGPQHF. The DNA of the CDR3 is TGTGCCAGCACCACCCCCGGGACAGGGATTGGGCCCCAGCATTTT.

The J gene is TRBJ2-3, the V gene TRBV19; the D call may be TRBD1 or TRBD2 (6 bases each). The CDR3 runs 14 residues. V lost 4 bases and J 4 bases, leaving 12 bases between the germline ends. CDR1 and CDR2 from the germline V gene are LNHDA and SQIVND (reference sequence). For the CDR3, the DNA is TGTGCCAGTAGTACGGGGGCGCGCTCAGATACGCAGTATTTT. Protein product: CASSTGARSDTQYF.

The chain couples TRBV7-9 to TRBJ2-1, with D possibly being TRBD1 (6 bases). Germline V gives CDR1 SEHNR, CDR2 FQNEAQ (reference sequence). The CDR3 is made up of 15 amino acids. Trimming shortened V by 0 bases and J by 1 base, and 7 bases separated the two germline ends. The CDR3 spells CASSLAQGSYNEQFF. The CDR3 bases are TGTGCCAGCAGCTTAGCACAGGGATCCTACAATGAGCAGTTCTTC.

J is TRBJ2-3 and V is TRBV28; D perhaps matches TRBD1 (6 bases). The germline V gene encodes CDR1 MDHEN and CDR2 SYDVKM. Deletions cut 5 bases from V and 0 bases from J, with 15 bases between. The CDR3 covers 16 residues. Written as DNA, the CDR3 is TGTGCCAGCAGTCCTATAGGGACAACTAGCACAGATACGCAGTATTTT. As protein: CASSPIGTTSTDTQYF.

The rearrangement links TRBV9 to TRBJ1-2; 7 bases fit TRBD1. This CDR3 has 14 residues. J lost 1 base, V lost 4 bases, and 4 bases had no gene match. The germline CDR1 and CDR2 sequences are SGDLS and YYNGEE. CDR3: CASSRGTDNYGYTF. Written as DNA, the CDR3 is TGTGCCAGCAGCAGAGGGACAGATAACTATGGCTACACCTTC.

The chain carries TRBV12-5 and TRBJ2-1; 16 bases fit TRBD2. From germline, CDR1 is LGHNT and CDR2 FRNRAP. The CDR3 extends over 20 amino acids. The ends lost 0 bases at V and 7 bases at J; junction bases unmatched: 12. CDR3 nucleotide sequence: TGTGCTAGTGGTTTGGTAGTGACCGGGACTAGCGGGAGGGCCCGGAATGAGCAGTTCTTC. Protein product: CASGLVVTGTSGRARNEQFF.

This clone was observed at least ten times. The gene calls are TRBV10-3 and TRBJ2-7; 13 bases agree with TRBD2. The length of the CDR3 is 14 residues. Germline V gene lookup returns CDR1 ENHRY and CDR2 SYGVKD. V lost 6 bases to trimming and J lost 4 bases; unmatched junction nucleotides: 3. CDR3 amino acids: CAIRKTSGGYEQYF. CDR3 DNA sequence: TGTGCCATCAGGAAGACTAGCGGGGGGTACGAGCAGTACTTC.

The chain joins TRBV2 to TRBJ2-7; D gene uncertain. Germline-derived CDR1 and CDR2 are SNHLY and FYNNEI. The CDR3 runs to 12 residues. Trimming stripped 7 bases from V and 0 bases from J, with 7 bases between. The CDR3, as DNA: TGTGCCAGCATCGGCTACTCCTACGAGCAGTACTTC. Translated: CASIGYSYEQYF.

The CDR3 here is CASSEYGVRADTQYF. CDR3 DNA sequence: TGTGCCAGCAGTGAATACGGCGTACGGGCAGATACGCAGTATTTT. The chain has TRBV25-1 and TRBJ2-3; D call uncertain. Trimming shortened V by 0 bases and J by 4 bases, and 11 bases separated the two germline ends. The CDR3 has 15 residues. Germline assignment: CDR1 MGHDK and CDR2 SYGVNS.

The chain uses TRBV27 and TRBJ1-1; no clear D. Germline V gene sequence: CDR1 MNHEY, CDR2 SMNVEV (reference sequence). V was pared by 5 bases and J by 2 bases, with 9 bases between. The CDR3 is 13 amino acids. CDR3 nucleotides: TGTGCCAGCAGTCGACCCTACAACACTGAAGCTTTCTTT. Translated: CASSRPYNTEAFF.

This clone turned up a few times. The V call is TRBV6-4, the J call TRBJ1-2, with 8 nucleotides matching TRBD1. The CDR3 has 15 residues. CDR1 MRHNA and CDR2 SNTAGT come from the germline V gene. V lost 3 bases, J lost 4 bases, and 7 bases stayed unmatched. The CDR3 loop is CASSDSGQESYGYTF. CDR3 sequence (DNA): TGTGCCAGCAGTGATTCGGGACAGGAGAGCTATGGCTACACCTTC.